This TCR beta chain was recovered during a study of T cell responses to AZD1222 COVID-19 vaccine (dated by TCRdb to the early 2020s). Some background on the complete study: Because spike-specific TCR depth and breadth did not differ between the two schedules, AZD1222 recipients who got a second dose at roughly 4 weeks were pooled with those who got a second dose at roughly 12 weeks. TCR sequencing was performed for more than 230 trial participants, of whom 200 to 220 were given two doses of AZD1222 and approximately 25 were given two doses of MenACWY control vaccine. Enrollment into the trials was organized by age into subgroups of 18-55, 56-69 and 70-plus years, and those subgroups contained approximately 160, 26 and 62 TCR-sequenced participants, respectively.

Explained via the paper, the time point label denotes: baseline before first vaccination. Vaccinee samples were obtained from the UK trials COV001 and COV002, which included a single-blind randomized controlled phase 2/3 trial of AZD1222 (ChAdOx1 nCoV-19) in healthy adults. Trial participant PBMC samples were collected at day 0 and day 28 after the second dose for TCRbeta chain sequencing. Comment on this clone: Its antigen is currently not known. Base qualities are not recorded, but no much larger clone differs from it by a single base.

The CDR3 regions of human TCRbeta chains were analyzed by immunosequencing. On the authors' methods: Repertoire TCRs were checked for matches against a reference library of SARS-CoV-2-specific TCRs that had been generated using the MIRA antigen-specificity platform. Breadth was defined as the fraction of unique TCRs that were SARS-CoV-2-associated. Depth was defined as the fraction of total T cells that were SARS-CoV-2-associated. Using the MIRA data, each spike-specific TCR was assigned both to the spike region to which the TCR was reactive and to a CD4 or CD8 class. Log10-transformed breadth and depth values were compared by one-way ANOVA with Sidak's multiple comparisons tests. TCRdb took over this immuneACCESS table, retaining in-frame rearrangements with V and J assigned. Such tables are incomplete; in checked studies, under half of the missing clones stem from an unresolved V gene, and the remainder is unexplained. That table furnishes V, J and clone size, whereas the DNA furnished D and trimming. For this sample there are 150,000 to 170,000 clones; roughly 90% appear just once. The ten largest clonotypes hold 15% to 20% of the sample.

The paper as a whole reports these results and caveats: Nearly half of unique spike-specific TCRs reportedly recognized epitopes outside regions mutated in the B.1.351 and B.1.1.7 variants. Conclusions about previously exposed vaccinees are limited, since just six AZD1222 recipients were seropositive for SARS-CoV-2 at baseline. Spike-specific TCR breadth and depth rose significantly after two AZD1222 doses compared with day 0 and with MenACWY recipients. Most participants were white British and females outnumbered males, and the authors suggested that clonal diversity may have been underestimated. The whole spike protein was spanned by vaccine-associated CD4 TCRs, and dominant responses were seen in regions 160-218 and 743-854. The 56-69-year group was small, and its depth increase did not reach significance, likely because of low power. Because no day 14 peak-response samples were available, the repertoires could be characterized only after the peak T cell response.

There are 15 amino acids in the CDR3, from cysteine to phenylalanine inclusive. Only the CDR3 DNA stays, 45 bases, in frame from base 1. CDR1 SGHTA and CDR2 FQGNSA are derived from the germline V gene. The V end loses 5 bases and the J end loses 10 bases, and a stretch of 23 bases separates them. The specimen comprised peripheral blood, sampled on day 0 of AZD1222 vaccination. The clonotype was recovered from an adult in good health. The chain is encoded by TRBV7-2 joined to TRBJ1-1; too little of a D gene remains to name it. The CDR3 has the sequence CASSGLRTHPSGAFF. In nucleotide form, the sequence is TGTGCCAGCAGCGGATTAAGGACCCACCCATCCGGAGCTTTCTTT.